The next 29 T cell receptor beta chains were all read from a single sample in a study of blood T cell repertoires in COVID-19. The method was immunoSEQ multiplex PCR; TCRdb's version includes in-frame clones alone and lacks a portion of them. The sample contains some 130,000 clones, nearly 70% of which appear only once. Sequencing was performed on peripheral blood. Receptors were obtained from an older woman with acute or convalescent COVID-19.

This chain connects TRBV5-1 to TRBJ2-5; 7 bases align to TRBD1. The CDR3 extends over 13 amino acids. The germline V gene encodes CDR1 SGHRS and CDR2 YFSETQ. With 4 bases clipped from V and 3 bases from J, the junction kept 3 bases outside the gene matches. The CDR3 here is CASSVGTEETQYF. The DNA of the CDR3 is TGCGCCAGCAGCGTGGGGACAGAAGAGACCCAGTACTTC.

The table lists this clone with a few counts. The gene calls are TRBV5-5 and TRBJ1-2, with TRBD1 identical over 12 bases. The trim removed 4 bases at V and 2 bases at J, leaving 12 bases unmatched. Germline lookup yields CDR1 SGHKS and CDR2 YYEKEE (reference sequence). The length of the CDR3 is 18 residues. DNA for the CDR3: TGTGCCAGCAGCCCCCAGGCGGGACAGGGGGCCTCAAACTATGGCTACACCTTC. Protein product: CASSPQAGQGASNYGYTF. The whole variable domain, filled in from reference TRBV5-5 and TRBJ1-2, reads DAGVTQSPTHLIKTRGQQVTLRCSPISGHKSVSWYQQVLGQGPQFIFQYYEKEERGRGNFPDRFSARQFPNYSSELNVNALLLGDSALYLCASSPQAGQGASNYGYTFGSGTRLTVV.

CDR3 nucleotide sequence: TGTGCCAGCAGCTTAAGCCCGCTAAAGGGCTACACCTTC. Protein: CASSLSPLKGYTF. The chain carries TRBV7-3 and TRBJ1-2, with unresolved D. CDR1 SGHTA and CDR2 FQGTGA come from the germline V gene. The CDR3 contains 13 residues. With 1 base removed from V and 8 bases from J, the gap between germline ends came to 11 bases.

This chain uses TRBV3-1 (or the pseudogene TRBV3-2) with TRBJ1-5; D possibly corresponds to TRBD1 (6 bases). V was shortened by 1 base and J by 6 bases, with 10 bases between the two germline ends. The CDR3 length is 14 residues. Germline V gene data show CDR1 as LGHDT and CDR2 as YNNKEL (reference sequence). Here the CDR3 reads CASSQAGVGQPQHF. The CDR3 DNA reads TGTGCCAGCAGCCAAGCAGGGGTAGGTCAGCCCCAGCATTTT.

This rearrangement joins TRBV27 to TRBJ2-1; a weak D match, TRBD2 (6 bases). Germline V lookup: CDR1 MNHEY, CDR2 SMNVEV (reference sequence). Trimming removed 5 bases from V and 6 bases from J, with 11 bases in between. CDR3 length: 13 amino acids. CDR3 protein: CASSRRDGNEQFF. The CDR3 DNA is TGTGCCAGCAGTCGGAGGGATGGCAATGAGCAGTTCTTC.

The chain carries TRBV7-2 and TRBJ1-2; a possible D gene is TRBD1 (5 bases). This CDR3 region has 16 residues. V was clipped by 4 bases and J by 0 bases, with 15 bases between them. In germline, CDR1 is SGHTA, CDR2 FQGNSA. The CDR3 DNA reads TGTGCCAGCAGCTGGGAGGGGACCTACGCTAACTATGGCTACACCTTC. Protein sequence: CASSWEGTYANYGYTF.

The chain employs TRBV7-2 and TRBJ1-3; TRBD1 agrees at 7 bases. V was clipped by 5 bases and J by 4 bases; unmatched bases: 5. CDR3 length: 14 residues. CDR1 SGHTA and CDR2 FQGNSA come from the germline V gene. The CDR3: CASSPQGSGNTIYF. The CDR3 bases are TGTGCCAGCAGCCCACAGGGGTCGGGAAACACCATATATTTT.

The genes are TRBV5-5 and TRBJ2-5, with TRBD1 matching over 7 bases. V gave up 2 bases and J gave up 0 bases; unmatched junction bases: 10. Germline V CDR1 and CDR2: SGHKS, YYEKEE (reference sequence). This CDR3 comprises 17 residues. CDR3 bases: TGTGCCAGCAGCTTAGCTGTAGGGACAGCCTACCAAGAGACCCAGTACTTC. Translating it yields CASSLAVGTAYQETQYF.

The V call is TRBV29-1, the J call TRBJ2-1; 13 bases are a match to TRBD2. V shed 6 bases, J shed 9 bases, and the junction held 5 bases outside the gene matches. CDR1 and CDR2 (germline): SQVTM, ANQGSEA. CDR3 size: 13 residues. In nucleotides, the CDR3 is TGCAGCGTCCCCCGGACTAGCGGGGGTGAGCAGTTCTTC. It translates to CSVPRTSGGEQFF.

J is TRBJ2-7 and V is TRBV5-1; 7 positions agree with TRBD2. Germline V lookup: CDR1 SGHRS, CDR2 YFSETQ. The CDR3 contains 15 residues. The ends lost 3 bases at V and 3 bases at J; junction bases unmatched: 9. The CDR3 loop is CASSWGGLQIYEQYF. The CDR3 DNA is TGCGCCAGCAGCTGGGGAGGGCTACAGATCTACGAGCAGTACTTC.

The V and J genes are TRBV3-1 (or the pseudogene TRBV3-2) and TRBJ2-2, with TRBD2 matching 11 bases. CDR1 and CDR2 (germline): LGHDT, YNNKEL (reference sequence). The CDR3 runs 17 residues. The ends lost 4 bases at V and 8 bases at J; junction bases unmatched: 12. The CDR3 loop is CASSPYTSGRFRGELFF. The CDR3 nucleotides read TGTGCCAGCAGCCCCTATACTAGCGGGAGATTCCGGGGGGAGCTGTTTTTT.

The gene calls are TRBV9 and TRBJ1-3; D is ambiguous. V dropped 3 bases and J dropped 0 bases, with 7 bases sitting between them. The CDR3 spans 14 residues. CDR1 SGDLS and CDR2 YYNGEE come from the germline V gene. CDR3 sequence (DNA): TGTGCCAGCAGCGACACGATCTCTGGAAACACCATATATTTT. This codes for CASSDTISGNTIYF.

This clone has more than one count but fewer than ten. The genes are TRBV11-2 and TRBJ1-1; D possibly corresponds to TRBD1 (5 bases). Looked up from germline, CDR1 is SGHAT and CDR2 is FQNNGV. The CDR3 has 14 amino acids. The V and J ends lost 5 bases and 7 bases respectively, with 17 bases between them. The CDR3 bases are TGTGCCAGCAGCCCTGGGCAGGGCGCCCGTGAAGCTTTCTTT. Translated, it gives CASSPGQGAREAFF.

V gene TRBV28 combines with J gene TRBJ2-3; TRBD2 matches 12 bases. Germline CDR1 reads MDHEN; CDR2 reads SYDVKM. CDR3 size: 18 residues. V trimming: 5 bases; J trimming: 2 bases; junction bases outside the gene matches: 11. CDR3 in amino acids: CASSIRRLAGEYTDTQYF. CDR3 in DNA: TGTGCCAGCAGTATCCGCAGACTAGCGGGAGAGTACACAGATACGCAGTATTTT.

This clone has only a few counts. This rearrangement joins TRBV19 to TRBJ2-3; a possible D gene is TRBD2 (7 bases). This CDR3 comprises 15 residues. Trimming stripped 7 bases from V and 3 bases from J, with 17 bases between. CDR1 and CDR2 (germline): LNHDA, SQIVND (reference sequence). The CDR3 nucleotides read TGTGCCAGTATCCCCTATGCGGGGGCTACAGATACGCAGTATTTT. Amino acids: CASIPYAGATDTQYF.

This clone was found a few times. The chain recombines TRBV19 with TRBJ2-1; 14 bases are a match to TRBD2. CDR3 size: 15 residues. V lost 10 bases and J lost 9; bases outside the gene matches: 11. Germline CDR1 and CDR2: LNHDA and SQIVND (reference sequence). DNA of the CDR3: TGTGCCACCTCGACTAGCGGGGGGGCCAGCGGTGAGCAGTTCTTC. Translation gives CATSTSGGASGEQFF.

This clone was detected a few times. The chain recombines TRBV28 with TRBJ1-2; 11 bases agree with TRBD1. Trimming at V came to 4 bases and at J to 2 bases, leaving 9 bases not matched to a gene. The CDR3 totals 17 residues. Germline CDR1 and CDR2: MDHEN and SYDVKM. The CDR3: CASSSGQGAFLNYGYTF. The CDR3 DNA reads TGTGCCAGCAGTTCCGGACAGGGGGCCTTCCTAAACTATGGCTACACCTTC.

This clone was counted between two and nine times. The V gene is TRBV3-1 (or the pseudogene TRBV3-2), the J gene TRBJ2-3; TRBD2 matches at 7 bases. V was clipped by 4 bases and J by 2 bases; unmatched bases: 9. This CDR3 has 16 amino acids. Germline CDR1 LGHDT, CDR2 YNNKEL (reference sequence). CDR3 in amino acids: CASSLAGLGITDTQYF. CDR3 in DNA: TGTGCCAGCAGCCTTGCCGGACTAGGGATCACAGATACGCAGTATTTT.

The chain couples TRBV29-1 to TRBJ2-7, with a tentative D call TRBD2 (6 bases). The V end lost 5 bases, the J end lost 5 bases, and 13 bases lay between the germline ends. The CDR3 has 12 amino acids. The V gene's germline CDR1 is SQVTM and CDR2 ANQGSEA. CDR3 protein: CSVLVGGHEQYF. The CDR3 DNA is TGCAGCGTTCTAGTGGGGGGACACGAGCAGTACTTC.

In nucleotides, the CDR3 is TGTGCCACCCAAAGACAGGGTCGGGAGACCCAGTACTTC. It encodes CATQRQGRETQYF. V gene TRBV24-1 combines with J gene TRBJ2-5; the match to TRBD1 covers 7 bases. CDR1 KGHDR and CDR2 SFDVKD come from the germline V gene. Unmatched junction bases numbered 8, after V lost 9 bases and J lost 5 bases. The CDR3 covers 13 residues.

This clone was counted a few times. The chain has TRBV3-1 (or the pseudogene TRBV3-2) and TRBJ2-7; 12 bases fit TRBD2. Losses at the gene ends were 4 bases for V and 2 bases for J; bases not matched to a gene: 12. The germline CDR1 and CDR2 sequences are LGHDT and YNNKEL (reference sequence). The CDR3 contains 18 residues. CDR3: CASSLRGLAGGKTYEQYF. CDR3 nucleotide sequence: TGTGCCAGCAGCCTGCGCGGTCTAGCGGGGGGGAAGACCTACGAGCAGTACTTC.

In nucleotides, the CDR3 is TGTGCCAGCAGTAGACGGACAGGGGGCTCTCCCTACGAGCAGTACTTC. Protein: CASSRRTGGSPYEQYF. J is TRBJ2-7 and V is TRBV27; 11 bases match TRBD1. The V segment lost 5 bases and the J segment 2 bases; nucleotides outside the gene matches: 8. The CDR3 contains 16 residues. Germline-derived CDR1 and CDR2 are MNHEY and SMNVEV (reference sequence).

The V call is TRBV2, the J call TRBJ2-1; 11 nucleotides line up with TRBD2. The junction had 10 bases not matched to a gene; V was cut back by 6 bases and J by 3 bases. Germline V CDR1 and CDR2: SNHLY, FYNNEI. The length of the CDR3 is 17 residues. This CDR3 reads CASSFILAGGLYNEQFF. The CDR3 DNA sequence: TGTGCCAGCAGCTTCATCCTAGCGGGGGGACTCTACAATGAGCAGTTCTTC.

V and J are TRBV28 and TRBJ2-2; 11 bases agree with TRBD2. The J segment lost 7 bases and the V segment lost 7 bases, leaving 5 bases of the junction unmatched. CDR1 and CDR2 from the germline V gene are MDHEN and SYDVKM. The CDR3 sequence is 14 residues long. CDR3 protein: CASIGSGRGGELFF. As DNA, the CDR3 is TGTGCCAGCATCGGTAGCGGGAGGGGCGGGGAGCTGTTTTTT.

This chain joins TRBV24-1 and TRBJ2-2; 9 bases line up with TRBD1. The CDR3 extends over 20 amino acids. V trimming: 1 base; J trimming: 1 base; junction bases outside the gene matches: 12. Germline V CDR1 and CDR2: KGHDR, SFDVKD. The CDR3 reads CATSDFWGTGPDLNTGELFF. The DNA for the CDR3 is TGTGCCACCAGTGATTTCTGGGGGACAGGGCCCGACCTGAACACCGGGGAGCTGTTTTTT.

The chain employs TRBV4-1 and TRBJ1-6; D call uncertain. The germline V gene encodes CDR1 MGHRA and CDR2 YSYEKL. The length of the CDR3 is 13 residues. V was cut by 2 bases and J by 9 bases, with 8 bases left in between. CDR3 loop: CASSQNRGSPLHF. CDR3 bases: TGCGCCAGCAGCCAAAACCGGGGTTCACCCCTCCACTTT.

In this sample, this clone turned up a few times. The chain is built from TRBV5-1 and TRBJ1-5; 8 bases are shared with TRBD1. The CDR3 spans 13 residues. V trimming: 4 bases; J trimming: 6 bases; junction bases outside the gene matches: 3. Germline V gene data show CDR1 as SGHRS and CDR2 as YFSETQ. The CDR3 DNA reads TGCGCCAGCAGCGCAGGGGGCGGTCAGCCCCAGCATTTT. This gives the protein CASSAGGGQPQHF. The whole variable domain, filled in from reference TRBV5-1 and TRBJ1-5, reads KAGVTQTPRYLIKTRGQQVTLSCSPISGHRSVSWYQQTPGQGLQFLFEYFSETQRNKGNFPGRFSGRQFSNSRSEMNVSTLELGDSALYLCASSAGGGQPQHFGDGTRLSIL.

V gene TRBV5-4 combines with J gene TRBJ2-3; weak D call: TRBD2 (6 bases). The V gene lost 2 bases and the J gene lost 3 bases, with 16 bases spanning the gap. Germline loops: CDR1 SGHNT, CDR2 YYREEE (reference sequence). The CDR3 is 16 amino acids. The CDR3 spells CASSFSGLIGTDTQYF. CDR3 bases: TGTGCCAGCAGCTTTTCGGGACTCATAGGAACAGATACGCAGTATTTT. Filled out from reference TRBV5-4 and TRBJ2-3, the complete variable domain reads ETGVTQSPTHLIKTRGQQVTLRCSSQSGHNTVSWYQQALGQGPQFIFQYYREEENGRGNFPPRFSGLQFPNYSSELNVNALELDDSALYLCASSFSGLIGTDTQYFGPGTRLTVL.

The chain uses TRBV28 and TRBJ2-2, with TRBD1 identical over 12 bases. The germline CDR1 and CDR2 sequences are MDHEN and SYDVKM. The CDR3 sequence is 18 residues long. The V and J ends lost 6 bases and 5 bases, in that order; junction bases with no gene match: 13. The CDR3 nucleotides read TGTGCCAGCAGATCTGTACCGGGACAGGGGGCTGGTACCGGGGAGCTGTTTTTT. Protein sequence: CASRSVPGQGAGTGELFF. Filled out from reference TRBV28 and TRBJ2-2, the complete variable domain reads DVKVTQSSRYLVKRTGEKVFLECVQDMDHENMFWYRQDPGLGLRLIYFSYDVKMKEKGDIPEGYSVSREKKERFSLILESASTNQTSMYLCASRSVPGQGAGTGELFFGEGSRLTVL.